This TCR beta chain comes out of a study of T cells in localized non-small cell lung cancer. Only in-frame clones appear in the TCRdb table, and some are missing; sequencing was by immunoSEQ multiplex PCR. The sample includes roughly 29,000 clones, 84% of them seen just once. CDR1 is SGHRS and CDR2 is YFSETQ in the germline V gene. V trimming: 4 bases; J trimming: 8 bases; junction bases outside the gene matches: 7. The CDR3 has 14 residues. Here the sequenced sample was peripheral blood mononuclear cells, taken before any cancer treatment. The TCR was taken from a man aged 40 to 69 with stage III lung adenocarcinoma. This chain joins TRBV5-1 and TRBJ1-2, with 11 positions matching TRBD1. CDR3 sequence (DNA): TGCGCCAGCAGCCCGGGACAGGGGGTCCGGGGCTACACCTTC. Translating gives CASSPGQGVRGYTF.